This T cell receptor beta chain was sequenced for a study of T cells in Graves' hyperthyroidism and ophthalmopathy. Clinical symptoms, serum thyroxine and TRAb, thyroid ultrasound and orbital computed tomography were used for the diagnoses. The germline V and J ends were trimmed by 7 bases and 6 bases, with 12 bases remaining between them. This CDR3 is built from 13 residues. Study observations and caveats: Ophthalmopathy got predicted by the model a median roughly six months before its onset. The majority of expanded thyroid clonotypes above 0.001 also appeared in blood.

Amplification targeted TCR beta CDR3 regions from RNA transcripts. A first-round RT-PCR of the TCR CDR3 used the HTBI primer set. A single record per CDR3 protein comes from TCRdb applying MiXCR to the multiplex PCR reads. The repertoire holds 390,000 or so distinct CDR3 sequences, about 15% seen once, with approximately 13% in the top ten. There are a few counts of this clonotype. As yet, its antigen is unknown. The rearrangement uses TRBV12-3 or TRBV12-4 and TRBJ2-2; D gene unclear. The source of this sequence is a man aged 18 to 29 with Graves' ophthalmopathy. Sequencing input: blood. The CDR3 loop reads CASTTGMAGELFF. CDR3 nucleotide sequence: TGTGCCAGCACTACTGGAATGGCCGGGGAGCTGTTTTTT.